This T cell receptor beta chain was recorded in a study of identical twins. V was cut by 0 bases and J by 4 bases, with 9 bases left in between. This CDR3 is 15 amino acids long. Per germline, CDR1 MGHDK and CDR2 SYGVNS. Template switching added a universal primer site; cDNA carried unique molecular identifiers. A single record per CDR3 protein comes from TCRdb applying MiXCR to the 5' RACE reads. This table has 350,000 or so distinct CDR3 sequences, roughly 10% appearing once. The study, taken as a whole, reports: Clonotypes of the beta chain that were abundant in cord blood carried fewer insertions (memory repertoires showed none). Invariant MAIT and iNKT cells may have partly biased zero-insertion analyses.

This clonotype was detected many times. The target antigen is unknown. The clonotype originates from a woman between 45 and 65 years old in good health. The V gene is TRBV25-1, the J gene TRBJ2-2, with D unresolved. Sequencing was done on a sample of naive T cells sorted from blood. CDR3 sequence reads: CASSEYGSATGELFF. The CDR3 DNA follows: TGTGCCAGCAGTGAATACGGGTCGGCCACCGGGGAGCTGTTTTTT.